The clone carrying this TCR beta chain has only one observation. The target antigen is unknown. The sample belongs to a study of vaccination effects on CD4 cells after COVID-19. Findings and caveats of the study: In vaccinees who were healthy, merely 1 out of 255 vaccine-induced clones cross-reacted with common cold coronaviruses.

Ahead of sequencing, the ViraFEST assay grew antigen-specific CD4+ T cells using viral peptide pools. CD4+ T cells were isolated after around ten days of culture. Participants were given two doses of BNT162b2 or mRNA-1273 vaccine. Cultures of approximately 2.1 million PBMC per well contained 10 IU/ml IL-2 plus 10 ug/ml peptides. Each culture had half its medium swapped for IL-2 medium on days 3 and 7. Germline values: CDR1 MDHEN, CDR2 SYDVKM. The CDR3 consists of 14 residues. Trimming removed 0 bases from V and 7 bases from J, with 12 bases in between. Assay used: immunoSEQ multiplex PCR; TCRdb lists only in-frame clones, some missing. Altogether tens of thousands of clones are present, around 70% being singletons, with the ten largest covering about 1.4%.

The source material was CD4+ T cells from PBMCs cultured with HCoV-229E spike peptides, sampled after COVID-19 vaccination. The TCR comes from a human donor who received a COVID-19 vaccine. The rearrangement links TRBV28 to TRBJ1-2; D might be TRBD1 (6 bases). CDR3 nucleotide sequence: TGTGCCAGCAGTTTATGGAGCGGGGGCTCTGGCTACACCTTC. This sequence encodes CASSLWSGGSGYTF.